The 9 T cell receptor beta chains below all came from one sample that was sequenced in a study of regulatory T cells in long-lasting Graves disease. The authors built TCR beta libraries using iRepertoire HTBI primers and Arm-PCR of CDR3 regions. TCRdb passed the multiplex PCR reads through MiXCR, listing each CDR3 protein once. In the table there are hundreds of thousands of distinct CDR3 sequences, around 15% of which are singletons. The time point was: newly diagnosed GD, antithyroid drugs for less than 3 months. The TCR library used RNA extracted from PBMCs. The same specimen was also included in a second study, on T cells in Graves' hyperthyroidism and ophthalmopathy.

Material: peripheral blood mononuclear cells (PBMCs), obtained at new diagnosis, from a patient treated with antithyroid drugs. Receptor source: a man younger than 35 with Graves disease.

This clonotype was counted many times. V usage is TRBV6-1 and J usage is TRBJ2-2; either TRBD1 or TRBD2 may supply D (5 bases each). Trimming cost V 6 bases and J 8 bases, with 22 bases left between them. The length of the CDR3 is 16 residues. Per the germline V gene, CDR1 is MNHNS and CDR2 is SASEGT. CDR3 DNA sequence: TGTGCCAGCAGGCACCTGGACCCGGGACCTTGGGGGGAGCTGTTTTTT. Translating it yields CASRHLDPGPWGELFF.

V and J are TRBV20-1 and TRBJ2-7; D call uncertain. The CDR3 is 12 amino acids. V was clipped by 6 bases and J by 6 bases, with 15 bases between them. Per germline, CDR1 DFQATT and CDR2 SNEGSKA (reference sequence). Here the CDR3 reads CSADTYIREQYF. CDR3 nucleotide sequence: TGCAGTGCAGACACCTATATACGCGAGCAGTACTTC.

This clonotype was recorded a few times. This chain joins TRBV6-6 and TRBJ2-3, with D possibly TRBD1 on 6 matching bases. From germline, CDR1 is MNHNY and CDR2 SVGAGI (reference sequence). This CDR3 spans 15 amino acids. V was cut by 0 bases and J by 4 bases, with 11 bases left in between. CDR3 DNA: TGTGCCAGCAGTTACTCGACCAGGGGACCAGATACGCAGTATTTT. This codes for CASSYSTRGPDTQYF.

In regard to this clonotype: A much larger clone lies a single base off, so this may be a read error. The gene calls are TRBV7-3 and TRBJ1-1, with D possibly being TRBD1 (6 bases). The CDR3 sequence is 14 residues long. The V gene lost 5 bases and the J gene lost 1 base, with 11 bases spanning the gap. From germline, CDR1 is SGHTA and CDR2 FQGTGA. CDR3 in DNA: TGTGCCAGCAGCCAAGGGGGGGCGAACACTGAAGCTTTCTTT. Encoded protein: CASSQGGANTEAFF.

This clonotype was seen a few times. J is TRBJ1-2 and V is TRBV30; unclear D gene. The CDR3 is made up of 13 amino acids. V was pared by 0 bases and J by 8 bases, with 13 bases between. CDR1 is GTSNPN, CDR2 SVGIG, per germline (reference sequence). CDR3 protein: CAWSVREGGGYTF. The CDR3 coding sequence is TGTGCCTGGAGTGTACGGGAGGGAGGCGGCTACACCTTC.

This clonotype appeared a few times. This chain uses TRBV9 with TRBJ2-3; D is ambiguous. The CDR3 extends over 13 amino acids. The V gene's germline CDR1 is SGDLS and CDR2 YYNGEE. Trimming took 0 bases from V and 4 from J, leaving 6 bases between them. CDR3 residues: CASSVVSPDTQYF. The CDR3 DNA follows: TGTGCCAGCAGCGTAGTAAGTCCAGATACGCAGTATTTT.

This clonotype was counted at least ten times. The chain links TRBV20-1 to TRBJ2-7; unclear D gene. CDR1 and CDR2 from the germline V gene are DFQATT and SNEGSKA (reference sequence). The V end lost 1 base, the J end lost 7 bases, and 17 bases lay between the germline ends. The CDR3 is made up of 14 amino acids. CDR3 nucleotide sequence: TGCAGTGCTAGAGCGCTAAATGTGGTATCGGAGCAGTACTTC. Translation gives CSARALNVVSEQYF.

CDR3 region: CASSAQTGGFEKLFF. DNA of the CDR3: TGTGCCAGCAGCGCGCAGACAGGGGGATTTGAAAAACTGTTTTTT. The chain couples TRBV7-9 to TRBJ1-4; 9 nucleotides line up with TRBD1. V shed 5 bases and J 7 bases; nucleotides not matched to a gene: 8. This CDR3 contains 15 residues. The V gene's germline CDR1 is SEHNR and CDR2 FQNEAQ (reference sequence).

The CDR3 bases are TGTGCCAGCAGTTTAACAGCCGGGACACTGTTTTTT. This codes for CASSLTAGTLFF. This rearrangement joins TRBV12-3 or TRBV12-4 to TRBJ1-4; weak D call: TRBD1 (5 bases). With 2 bases removed from V and 13 bases from J, the gap between germline ends came to 11 bases. CDR3 size: 12 residues.